This is a list of T cell receptor beta chains from one sample in a study of long-term antiretroviral therapy in people with HIV. TCRdb's copy holds only in-frame clones and misses some; the assay was immunoSEQ multiplex PCR. The sample contains more than 10,000 clones, roughly three quarters of which appear only once. The sequencing here drew on unsorted PBMCs, taken 0.5 years before starting antiretroviral therapy. Receptor source: a woman in her forties with HIV. The CDR3 runs from the conserved cysteine through the conserved F or W. D genes are given only for firm matches. Rows may omit the clone size; those that give it use once, few, many or a size class.

D: TRBD1
J: TRBJ1-5
V: TRBV6-5
length: 16
size: NA
DNA: TGTGCCAGCAGTTACAATCGCCCGGGACAGGGGCAGCCCCAGCATTTT
CDR3: CASSYNRPGQGQPQHF

D: NA
J: TRBJ2-1
V: TRBV6-5
length: 13
size: NA
DNA: TGTGCCAGCAGACGAGGACAGAACAATGAGCAGTTCTTC
CDR3: CASRRGQNNEQFF

D: TRBD2
J: TRBJ2-1
V: TRBV7-9
length: 17
size: NA
DNA: TGTGCCAGCAGCGGACGGACTAGCGGGAGCTCCTACAATGAGCAGTTCTTC
CDR3: CASSGRTSGSSYNEQFF

D: NA
J: TRBJ1-3
V: TRBV9
length: 14
size: NA
DNA: TGTGCCAGCAGCGTAGTCCCAGGCGGAAACACCATATATTTT
CDR3: CASSVVPGGNTIYF

D: TRBD1
J: TRBJ1-6
V: TRBV6-5
length: 13
size: NA
DNA: TGTGCCAGCTCCCGGGACAGCCAATCGACCCTCCACTTT
CDR3: CASSRDSQSTLHF

D: NA
J: TRBJ2-5
V: TRBV6-1
length: 13
size: once
DNA: TGTGCCAGCAGTCCTTGGACAGTAGAGACCCAGTACTTC
CDR3: CASSPWTVETQYF

D: NA
J: TRBJ1-4
V: TRBV5-5
length: 15
size: NA
DNA: TGTGCCAGCAGCGGGGGGACACCAACTAATGAAAAACTGTTTTTT
CDR3: CASSGGTPTNEKLFF

D: TRBD2
J: TRBJ2-7
V: TRBV5-1
length: 17
size: NA
DNA: TGCGCCAGCAGGGTAGGGACTAGCGGGAGAGGGTCCTACGAGCAGTACTTC
CDR3: CASRVGTSGRGSYEQYF

D: TRBD1
J: TRBJ2-5
V: TRBV11-3
length: 15
size: once
DNA: TGTGCCAGCAGCCACGGACAGGGGGCCCAAGAGACCCAGTACTTC
CDR3: CASSHGQGAQETQYF

D: NA
J: TRBJ2-7
V: TRBV6-4
length: 12
size: NA
DNA: TGTGCCAGCCCTGCGTCAGGCTACGAGCAGTACTTC
CDR3: CASPASGYEQYF

D: TRBD1
J: TRBJ1-2
V: TRBV29-1
length: 13
size: once
DNA: TGCAGCGTCGGACAGGGCCTTAACTATGGCTACACCTTC
CDR3: CSVGQGLNYGYTF

D: NA
J: TRBJ1-6
V: TRBV9
length: 14
size: few
DNA: TGTGCCAGCAGCGACGAGAGTTTAGGGTCACCCCTCCACTTT
CDR3: CASSDESLGSPLHF

D: NA
J: TRBJ1-1
V: TRBV19
length: 14
size: NA
DNA: TGTGCCAGTAGTCCGATCGGGGGTGCCACTGAAGCTTTCTTT
CDR3: CASSPIGGATEAFF

D: TRBD1
J: TRBJ2-7
V: TRBV2
length: 14
size: NA
DNA: TGTGCCAGCAGTGATCAAGGGGGCGAGTACGAGCAGTACTTC
CDR3: CASSDQGGEYEQYF

D: TRBD2
J: TRBJ2-3
V: TRBV5-6
length: 16
size: once
DNA: TGTGCCAGCAGCTTAAGGCTCGGGACTAACACAGATACGCAGTATTTT
CDR3: CASSLRLGTNTDTQYF

D: NA
J: TRBJ2-1
V: TRBV4-1
length: 13
size: NA
DNA: TGCGCCAGCAGCCAAGAAGGTGGGGATGAGCAGTTCTTC
CDR3: CASSQEGGDEQFF

D: TRBD1
J: TRBJ2-2
V: TRBV5-1
length: 19
size: NA
DNA: TGCGCCAGCAGGTCCCTACGGACAGGGGGCTTCGTGTGGCCCGGGGAGCTGTTTTTT
CDR3: CASRSLRTGGFVWPGELFF

D: TRBD2
J: TRBJ2-3
V: TRBV5-1
length: 16
size: NA
DNA: TGCGCCAGCAGCTTTGGACTAGCGGGGGAAACAGATACGCAGTATTTT
CDR3: CASSFGLAGETDTQYF

D: TRBD2
J: TRBJ2-1
V: TRBV4-2
length: 18
size: NA
DNA: TGTGCCAGCAGCCAAGACGGGACTAGCGGGATTTTCTACAATGAGCAGTTCTTC
CDR3: CASSQDGTSGIFYNEQFF

D: NA
J: TRBJ1-4
V: TRBV27
length: 13
size: few
DNA: TGTGCCAGCAGTTTATCAGGGGGGGAAAAACTGTTTTTT
CDR3: CASSLSGGEKLFF

D: TRBD2
J: TRBJ2-3
V: TRBV6-5
length: 16
size: NA
DNA: TGTGCCAGCAGTTACTCGAGTGGGAGGGGTGCAGATACGCAGTATTTT
CDR3: CASSYSSGRGADTQYF

D: TRBD1
J: TRBJ1-1
V: TRBV5-1
length: 15
size: NA
DNA: TGCGCCAGCAGCTTGGAGGGGACAGGGGGGACTGAAGCTTTCTTT
CDR3: CASSLEGTGGTEAFF

D: NA
J: TRBJ2-7
V: TRBV18
length: 15
size: NA
DNA: TGTGCCAGCTCACCGGTCGACAGGAGCGACTACGAGCAGTACTTC
CDR3: CASSPVDRSDYEQYF

D: NA
J: TRBJ2-7
V: TRBV5-1
length: 15
size: NA
DNA: TGCGCCAGCAGCTTGGTGTCGGGAGTACCCTACGAGCAGTACTTC
CDR3: CASSLVSGVPYEQYF

D: NA
J: TRBJ1-6
V: TRBV7-8
length: 16
size: few
DNA: TGTGCCAGCAGCTTATGGGGCGGGACCCAGAACCCACCCCTCCACTTT
CDR3: CASSLWGGTQNPPLHF

D: NA
J: TRBJ2-5
V: TRBV5-1
length: 12
size: NA
DNA: TGCGCCAGCAGCCCGGGATGGGAGACCCAGTACTTC
CDR3: CASSPGWETQYF

D: TRBD2
J: TRBJ2-1
V: TRBV19
length: 15
size: once
DNA: TGTGCCAGTAGTATGACTAGCAACCACTACAATGAGCAGTTCTTC
CDR3: CASSMTSNHYNEQFF

D: NA
J: TRBJ2-2
V: TRBV12-5
length: 18
size: NA
DNA: TGTGCTAGTGGTTTGGCACTCACGGACGAGGGATCCACCGGGGAGCTGTTTTTT
CDR3: CASGLALTDEGSTGELFF

D: NA
J: TRBJ1-3
V: TRBV7-9
length: 13
size: NA
DNA: TGTGCCAGCAGCTTAATAGACTTCAACACCATATATTTT
CDR3: CASSLIDFNTIYF

D: TRBD2
J: TRBJ2-1
V: TRBV27
length: 15
size: NA
DNA: TGTGCCAGCAGTTTATCAGTTGCGGGGGGGGATGAGCAGTTCTTC
CDR3: CASSLSVAGGDEQFF

D: NA
J: TRBJ2-2
V: TRBV5-1
length: 15
size: NA
DNA: TGCGCCAGCCGAGAAATGACAGGTTCGACCGGGGAGCTGTTTTTT
CDR3: CASREMTGSTGELFF

D: NA
J: TRBJ1-2
V: TRBV6-5
length: 14
size: NA
DNA: TGTGCCAGCAGAACCCTTGTCCTCGGGAATGGCTACACCTTC
CDR3: CASRTLVLGNGYTF

D: TRBD1
J: TRBJ2-7
V: TRBV13
length: 14
size: few
DNA: TGTGCCAGCAGTCTGACAGGGGCGTCCTACGAGCAGTACTTC
CDR3: CASSLTGASYEQYF